The 14 T cell receptor beta chains below come from one sample, sequenced in a study of blood T cell repertoires in COVID-19. Profiling relied on immunoSEQ multiplex PCR, and the TCRdb table lists in-frame clones only, not all of them. The table has 60,000 to 90,000 clones, 90% seen once; the top ten hold around 0.8%. Sequencing was done on a sample of peripheral blood. These receptors all stem from an elderly woman with acute or convalescent COVID-19.

This sequence joins TRBV2 and TRBJ2-1; TRBD2 might be the D (6 bases). Germline V gene sequence: CDR1 SNHLY, CDR2 FYNNEI. V was pared by 1 base and J by 2 bases, with 18 bases between. The CDR3 covers 18 residues. The DNA for the CDR3 is TGTGCCAGCAGTGAAGTGGATGGGGGGTCTTTTGCCTACAATGAGCAGTTCTTC. This codes for CASSEVDGGSFAYNEQFF.

The gene calls are TRBV5-1 and TRBJ2-3; 8 bases agree with TRBD1. CDR1 is SGHRS, CDR2 YFSETQ, per germline. J gave up 2 bases and V 3 bases, and 2 bases lay outside the gene matches. The CDR3 length is 14 residues. The CDR3 nucleotides read TGCGCCAGCAGCTCGGACAGGGTCACAGATACGCAGTATTTT. It yields the protein CASSSDRVTDTQYF.

The gene calls are TRBV5-1 and TRBJ2-3; D is unclear. The V end was cut by 7 bases, the J end by 2 bases, with 17 bases between. Germline CDR1 and CDR2: SGHRS and YFSETQ. CDR3 length: 15 residues. Written as DNA, the CDR3 is TGCGCCAGCTGCCCTGACGACTTACTCACAGATACGCAGTATTTT. Residues: CASCPDDLLTDTQYF.

This sequence joins TRBV19 and TRBJ1-5; D is unresolved. The CDR3 sequence is 13 residues long. Trimming stripped 5 bases from V and 3 bases from J, with 8 bases between. The germline gives CDR1 LNHDA, CDR2 SQIVND (reference sequence). The CDR3 protein is CASSSQYNQPQHF. The CDR3 DNA reads TGTGCCAGTAGTTCACAGTACAATCAGCCCCAGCATTTT.

The V and J genes are TRBV7-3 and TRBJ2-3; no definite D call. Germline CDR1 is SGHTA and CDR2 is FQGTGA. This CDR3 is built from 12 residues. Trimming cost V 5 bases and J 4 bases, with 7 bases left between them. In DNA form, the CDR3 reads TGTGCCAGCAGCACCGGAGCAGATACGCAGTATTTT. This encodes CASSTGADTQYF.

V usage is TRBV2 and J usage is TRBJ2-7; 8 bases are a match to TRBD1. J gave up 2 bases and V 7 bases, and 4 bases lay outside the gene matches. CDR3 length: 13 amino acids. The V gene's germline CDR1 is SNHLY and CDR2 FYNNEI. CDR3 bases: TGTGCCAGCACCCCGGACAGGGCCTACGAGCAGTACTTC. Translation gives CASTPDRAYEQYF.

The chain carries TRBV3-1 (or the pseudogene TRBV3-2) and TRBJ2-3; 12 nucleotides agree with TRBD1. CDR3 length: 16 residues. The V segment lost 4 bases and the J segment 6 bases; nucleotides outside the gene matches: 8. CDR1 is LGHDT and CDR2 is YNNKEL in the germline V gene (reference sequence). The CDR3 reads CASSRRGTGGGDTQYF. In nucleotides, the CDR3 is TGTGCCAGCAGCCGGAGGGGGACAGGGGGCGGGGATACGCAGTATTTT.

V is TRBV11-1 and J is TRBJ2-1; weak D call: TRBD2 (5 bases). CDR1 SGHAT and CDR2 FQDESV come from the germline V gene (reference sequence). This CDR3 has 15 residues. V dropped 1 base and J dropped 2 bases, with 9 bases sitting between them. The CDR3 is CASSLESGAYNEQFF. Here the CDR3 DNA reads TGTGCCAGCAGCTTAGAGAGCGGAGCCTACAATGAGCAGTTCTTC.

This chain connects TRBV12-5 to TRBJ2-2, with TRBD2 matching over 9 bases. V shed 5 bases, J shed 1 base, and the junction held 2 bases outside the gene matches. Germline V gene data show CDR1 as LGHNT and CDR2 as FRNRAP. This CDR3 spans 15 amino acids. The CDR3 spells CASGPSGVNTGELFF. The DNA of the CDR3 is TGTGCTAGTGGTCCTAGCGGGGTGAACACCGGGGAGCTGTTTTTT. The full variable domain, completed using reference TRBV12-5 and TRBJ2-2, is DARVTQTPRHKVTEMGQEVTMRCQPILGHNTVFWYRQTMMQGLELLAYFRNRAPLDDSGMPKDRFSAEMPDATLATLKIQPSEPRDSAVYFCASGPSGVNTGELFFGEGSRLTVL.

This clone was counted between two and nine times. V gene TRBV19 combines with J gene TRBJ2-3; D might be TRBD2 (5 bases). The CDR3 loop spans 14 amino acids. With 5 bases removed from V and 2 bases from J, the gap between germline ends came to 11 bases. From germline, CDR1 is LNHDA and CDR2 SQIVND (reference sequence). CDR3 sequence (DNA): TGTGCCAGTAGTCAACCGGGAAACACAGATACGCAGTATTTT. Encoded protein: CASSQPGNTDTQYF. The entire variable domain, with the rest obtained from reference TRBV19 and TRBJ2-3, is as follows: DGGITQSPKYLFRKEGQNVTLSCEQNLNHDAMYWYRQDPGQGLRLIYYSQIVNDFQKGDIAEGYSVSREKKESFPLTVTSAQKNPTAFYLCASSQPGNTDTQYFGPGTRLTVL.

V gene TRBV19 combines with J gene TRBJ2-5; the D gene is possibly TRBD2 (6 bases). Trimming took 2 bases from V and 0 from J, leaving 13 bases between them. CDR1 is LNHDA and CDR2 is SQIVND in the germline V gene (reference sequence). This CDR3 region has 16 residues. CDR3: CASSISGLTYQETQYF. CDR3 coding DNA: TGTGCCAGTAGTATATCAGGACTAACGTACCAAGAGACCCAGTACTTC.

This chain links TRBV5-1 with TRBJ1-2, with D tentatively TRBD1 (5 bases). V gave up 2 bases and J gave up 7 bases, with 12 bases separating them. Germline V gives CDR1 SGHRS, CDR2 YFSETQ. The CDR3 loop spans 13 amino acids. CDR3 residues: CASSLTGYSGYTF. The CDR3 bases are TGCGCCAGCAGCTTAACAGGTTACTCTGGCTACACCTTC.

The chain is built from TRBV4-3 and TRBJ1-2; tentative D call: TRBD1 (6 bases). The CDR3 spans 14 residues. Trimming took off 4 bases at V and 5 bases at J, with 14 bases between the two ends. Germline-derived CDR1 and CDR2 are LGHNA and YSLEER. The CDR3 loop reads CASSRGQNGYGYTF. The CDR3 DNA reads as TGCGCCAGCAGCCGCGGACAGAATGGGTATGGCTACACCTTC.

This clone is a singleton in its sample. The chain is built from TRBV18 and TRBJ1-2, with TRBD1 as a possible D gene (5 bases). CDR3 length equals 13 residues. Germline CDR1 and CDR2: KGHSH and LQKENI. The ends were cut back, 3 bases at V and 6 bases at J, with 11 bases in the middle. The CDR3 region has the DNA TGTGCCAGCTCACCCTCCGGGACTGATGGCTACACCTTC. Residues: CASSPSGTDGYTF. The whole variable domain, filled in from reference TRBV18 and TRBJ1-2, reads NAGVMQNPRHLVRRRGQEARLRCSPMKGHSHVYWYRQLPEEGLKFMVYLQKENIIDESGMPKERFSAEFPKEGPSILRIQQVVRGDSAAYFCASSPSGTDGYTFGSGTRLTVV.